The entry below describes one T cell receptor beta chain. What antigen it recognizes has not been identified. Base qualities are not recorded, but no much larger clone differs from it by a single base. The data originate from a study of siplizumab effects on memory and regulatory T cells (dated by TCRdb to between 2018 and 2020). With respect to the entire study: The study looked at the effect of siplizumab, an anti-CD2 antibody, on alloreactive T-cell subsets in allogeneic mixed lymphocyte reactions made from human PBMCs.

Overall study outcomes, separate from this receptor: Compared with memory T cells, unstimulated naive T cells appeared more diverse, and naive cells seemed to make a substantial contribution to the alloresponse. For roughly 75-95% of proliferating CD4+ or CD8+ clones, no naive or memory phenotype could be assigned. Because sequences at frequencies below about 10^-5 were poorly captured, only a minor fraction of alloreactive clones could be mapped back to unstimulated subsets. Siplizumab significantly lowered the cumulative frequency of alloreactive sequences that could be traced to unstimulated CD4+ memory T cells. No functional confirmation was obtained for the suppressive function of proliferating Tregs from siplizumab cultures. Among mappable alloreactive CD4+ clones, the Treg-derived fraction averaged around 69% with siplizumab versus approximately 27% in control reactions.

The library was produced with the immunoSEQ multiplex PCR assay. Some 1.1 x 10^5 TCR templates per sample were assayed on the deep sequencing platform. Genomic DNA extracted from sorted T cells was used for TCRbeta CDR3 sequencing. On the study's bioinformatics: The R programming language was used for clonal analysis of the TCRbeta CDR3 data. Unstimulated samples were compared with post-reaction CFSE-low samples to define alloreactive CD4+ and CD8+ clones. Alloreactive CD4+ clones were assigned to regulatory or non-regulatory origin by matching sequences to sorted unstimulated Treg and non-Treg repertoires. Imported from immuneACCESS, the table was reduced by TCRdb to in-frame sequences with V and J called. These copies leave out some clones; in studies compared against another copy, an unresolved V gene accounts for under half, and the cause of the remainder is not known. V, J and clone size are taken as reported in that table, and D and trimming were inferred from the DNA itself. The sample table records about 100,000 clones; about 91% of these occur just once. Under 3% of the sample belongs to the ten largest clones.

Sorted unstimulated T cells, along with proliferating T cells recovered from mixed lymphocyte reactions, underwent TCRbeta CDR3 sequencing. Fresh whole blood from approximately ten HLA-typed healthy donors was used to isolate PBMCs. V gives up 6 bases and J gives up 5 bases, and the segment between their germline ends measures 10 bases. Based on the germline V gene, the CDR1 and CDR2 sequences are ENHRY and SYGVKD. Including cysteine and phenylalanine, the CDR3 has 12 amino acids. Here the CDR3 DNA is all that survives: 36 bases in frame from base 1. This TCR was recovered from a human donor in good health. Some clones in this sample may be carry-over from other donors' samples. Material for sequencing was CD4+ T cells sorted from blood. The chain is made from TRBV10-3 and TRBJ1-2, with the D segment identity uncertain. The sequenced DNA: TGTGCCATCAGCCTTGATGCGTATGGCTACACCTTC. Its translation reads: CAISLDAYGYTF.